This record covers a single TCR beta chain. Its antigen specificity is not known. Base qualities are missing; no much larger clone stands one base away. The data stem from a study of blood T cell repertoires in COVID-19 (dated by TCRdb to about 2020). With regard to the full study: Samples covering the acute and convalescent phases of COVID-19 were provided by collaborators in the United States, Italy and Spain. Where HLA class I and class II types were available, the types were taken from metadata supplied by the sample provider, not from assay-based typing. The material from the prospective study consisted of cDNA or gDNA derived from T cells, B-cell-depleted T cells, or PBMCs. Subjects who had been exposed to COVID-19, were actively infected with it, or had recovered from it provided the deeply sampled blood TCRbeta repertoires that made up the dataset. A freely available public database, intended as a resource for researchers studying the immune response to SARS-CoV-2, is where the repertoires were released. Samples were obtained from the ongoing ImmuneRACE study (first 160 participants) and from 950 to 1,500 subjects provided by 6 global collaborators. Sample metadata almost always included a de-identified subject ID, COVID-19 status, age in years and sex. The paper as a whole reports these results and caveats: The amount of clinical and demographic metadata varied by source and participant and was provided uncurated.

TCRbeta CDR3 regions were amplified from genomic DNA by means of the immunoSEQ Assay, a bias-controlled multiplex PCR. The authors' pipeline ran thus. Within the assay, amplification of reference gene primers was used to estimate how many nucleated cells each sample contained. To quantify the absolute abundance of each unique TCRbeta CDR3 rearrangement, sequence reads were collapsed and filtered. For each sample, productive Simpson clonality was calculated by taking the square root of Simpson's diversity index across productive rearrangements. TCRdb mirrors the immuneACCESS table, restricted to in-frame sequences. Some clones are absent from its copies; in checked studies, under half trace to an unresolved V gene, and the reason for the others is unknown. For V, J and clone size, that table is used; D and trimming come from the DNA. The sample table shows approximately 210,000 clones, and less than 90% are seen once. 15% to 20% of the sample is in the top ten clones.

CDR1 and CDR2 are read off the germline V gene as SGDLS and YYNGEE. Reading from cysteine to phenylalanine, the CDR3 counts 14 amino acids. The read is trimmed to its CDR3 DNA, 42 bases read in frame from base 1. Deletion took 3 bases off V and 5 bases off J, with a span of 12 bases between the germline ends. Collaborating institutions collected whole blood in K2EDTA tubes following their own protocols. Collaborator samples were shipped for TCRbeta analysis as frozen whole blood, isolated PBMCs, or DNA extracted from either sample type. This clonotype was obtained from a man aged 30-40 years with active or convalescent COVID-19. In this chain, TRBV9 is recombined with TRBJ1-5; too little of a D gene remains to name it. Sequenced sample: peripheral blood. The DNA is TGTGCCAGCAGCGGAGAGGGAGCGTATCAGCCCCAGCATTTT. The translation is CASSGEGAYQPQHF.